A single sample is the source of the 18 T cell receptor beta chains below, sequenced in a study of early T cells in non-severe SARS-CoV-2 infection. MiXCR was run by TCRdb on the 5' RACE reads, yielding one entry per CDR3 protein. This table holds 20,000 to 25,000 distinct CDR3 sequences, around 5% found once. Sequences were obtained from whole blood. Every receptor here comes from an adult who was a healthcare worker with PCR-confirmed SARS-CoV-2 infection or an uninfected control (not recorded which).

This clonotype has a count of ten or more. J is TRBJ2-2 and V is TRBV24-1, with D tentatively TRBD1 (6 bases). Germline lookup yields CDR1 KGHDR and CDR2 SFDVKD. V dropped 4 bases and J dropped 4 bases, with 18 bases sitting between them. This CDR3 is 17 amino acids long. The chain's CDR3 is CATSESIREGGTGELFF. The CDR3 DNA reads TGTGCCACCAGTGAGAGCATCCGAGAAGGGGGCACCGGGGAGCTGTTTTTT.

This clonotype was observed at least ten times. The gene calls are TRBV28 and TRBJ2-3; tentative D call: TRBD2 (6 bases). Germline CDR1 reads MDHEN; CDR2 reads SYDVKM. V lost 8 bases, J lost 3 bases, and 15 bases lay in between. CDR3 length: 14 amino acids. CDR3 in DNA: TGTGCCAGCGGGGAGGCAGGGCGTACAGATACGCAGTATTTT. This translates into CASGEAGRTDTQYF.

V usage is TRBV9 and J usage is TRBJ2-7; D gene ambiguous. There are 15 residues in the CDR3. V lost 2 bases and J lost 1, with 13 bases in between. Per germline, CDR1 SGDLS and CDR2 YYNGEE. The CDR3 DNA reads as TGTGCCAGCAGCGTCAGCACGCAAACTTCCTACGAGCAGTACTTC. It translates to CASSVSTQTSYEQYF.

This clonotype has ten or more counts. This chain links TRBV20-1 with TRBJ2-7; D call uncertain. Trimming shortened V by 3 bases and J by 9 bases, and 9 bases separated the two germline ends. Germline CDR1 and CDR2: DFQATT and SNEGSKA (reference sequence). This CDR3 region has 10 residues. CDR3 in amino acids: CSASLRVQYF. In nucleotides, the CDR3 is TGCAGTGCTAGCTTGCGCGTGCAGTACTTC.

This chain's CDR3 is CASTGGNEQFF. The CDR3 bases are TGTGCCAGCACCGGGGGCAATGAGCAGTTCTTC. This chain links TRBV2 with TRBJ2-1, with D perhaps matching TRBD2 (6 bases). The CDR3 has 11 residues. Germline-derived CDR1 and CDR2 are SNHLY and FYNNEI. V lost 7 bases to trimming and J lost 6 bases, with 7 bases between them. The whole variable domain, filled in from reference TRBV2 and TRBJ2-1, reads EPEVTQTPSHQVTQMGQEVILRCVPISNHLYFYWYRQILGQKVEFLVSFYNNEISEKSEIFDDQFSVERPDGSNFTLKIRSTKLEDSAMYFCASTGGNEQFFGPGTRLTVL.

The rearrangement links TRBV7-9 to TRBJ2-4; 8 bases match TRBD1. Germline V gene sequence: CDR1 SEHNR, CDR2 FQNEAQ (reference sequence). The CDR3 contains 17 residues. V lost 0 bases, J lost 2 bases, and 6 bases stayed unmatched. The CDR3 coding sequence is TGTGCCAGCAGCTTAGCGGGGCAGGGGGCGTCCAAAAACATTCAGTACTTC. Its protein product is CASSLAGQGASKNIQYF.

CDR3 sequence reads: CASSPLSSYEQYF. The CDR3 region has the DNA TGTGCCAGCAGCCCCCTCAGCTCCTACGAGCAGTACTTC. The rearrangement joins TRBV7-9 to TRBJ2-7, with no clear D. This CDR3 contains 13 residues. Trimming took 5 bases from V and 0 from J, leaving 8 bases between them. From germline, CDR1 is SEHNR and CDR2 FQNEAQ (reference sequence).

Ten or more counts support this clonotype. The chain joins TRBV6-2 or TRBV6-3 to TRBJ1-1, with 9 bases that match TRBD1. The ends lost 6 bases at V and 5 bases at J; junction bases unmatched: 7. Looked up from germline, CDR1 is MNHEY and CDR2 is SVGEGT. The CDR3 has 14 residues. CDR3 bases: TGTGCCAGCAGCTGGGACAGGGATTCAACTGAAGCTTTCTTT. It specifies CASSWDRDSTEAFF.

The chain uses TRBV2 and TRBJ2-2; D is possibly TRBD1 (5 bases). The V and J ends lost 5 bases and 0 bases respectively, with 10 bases between them. Per the germline V gene, CDR1 is SNHLY and CDR2 is FYNNEI. The CDR3 sequence is 15 residues long. In DNA form, the CDR3 reads TGTGCCAGCAGTCCGCAGGGCGCGAACACCGGGGAGCTGTTTTTT. Protein sequence: CASSPQGANTGELFF.

This clonotype was counted at least ten times. The chain joins TRBV6-1 to TRBJ2-3; 9 bases map to TRBD1. This CDR3 region has 16 residues. Germline CDR1 is MNHNS and CDR2 is SASEGT. Germline trimming cut 4 bases from V and 1 base from J; bases unmatched to any gene: 6. The CDR3 sequence is CASSADRGRGTDTQYF. The DNA of the CDR3 is TGTGCCAGCAGTGCTGACAGGGGGAGGGGCACAGATACGCAGTATTTT.

Here the CDR3 reads CASSSRTGYFYEQYF. The CDR3 coding sequence is TGTGCCAGTAGTTCCCGGACAGGTTACTTCTACGAGCAGTACTTC. The V gene is TRBV19, the J gene TRBJ2-7; 7 nucleotides agree with TRBD1. The CDR3 covers 15 residues. Trimming cost V 5 bases and J 3 bases; bases outside gene matches: 10. The germline gives CDR1 LNHDA, CDR2 SQIVND (reference sequence). Complete variable domain (other parts from reference TRBV19 and TRBJ2-7): DGGITQSPKYLFRKEGQNVTLSCEQNLNHDAMYWYRQDPGQGLRLIYYSQIVNDFQKGDIAEGYSVSREKKESFPLTVTSAQKNPTAFYLCASSSRTGYFYEQYFGPGTRLTVT.

This clonotype was counted between two and nine times. At one end, the junction sequence differs from germline, possibly due to a read error. V gene TRBV7-9 combines with J gene TRBJ1-2; D might be TRBD1 (6 bases). Germline CDR1 and CDR2: SEHNR and FQNEAQ (reference sequence). The CDR3 is 16 residues long. Here the CDR3 DNA reads TGTGCCAGCAGCTGGGGACATCCACCAGGGGTCTATGGCTACTCCTTC. This translates into CASSWGHPPGVYGYSF. The variable domain in full, completed from reference TRBV7-9 and TRBJ1-2, reads DTGVSQNPRHKITKRGQNVTFRCDPISEHNRLYWYRQTLGQGPEFLTYFQNEAQLEKSRLLSDRFSAERPKGSFSTLEIQRTEQGDSAMYLCASSWGHPPGVYGYSFGSGTRLTVV.

The gene calls are TRBV9 and TRBJ2-2, with D unresolved. The germline V gene encodes CDR1 SGDLS and CDR2 YYNGEE. The length of the CDR3 is 15 residues. V lost 4 bases to trimming and J lost 1 base, with 11 bases between them. CDR3 protein: CASSPRFQNTGELFF. DNA of the CDR3: TGTGCCAGCAGCCCCCGCTTCCAGAACACCGGGGAGCTGTTTTTT. Together with reference TRBV9 and TRBJ2-2, the CDR3 gives the full variable domain: DSGVTQTPKHLITATGQRVTLRCSPRSGDLSVYWYQQSLDQGLQFLIQYYNGEERAKGNILERFSAQQFPDLHSELNLSSLELGDSALYFCASSPRFQNTGELFFGEGSRLTVL.

This chain joins TRBV5-1 and TRBJ1-5; D is unresolved. The length of the CDR3 is 15 residues. CDR1 is SGHRS and CDR2 is YFSETQ in the germline V gene. Between the trimmed V and J ends, which lost 4 bases and 2 bases, there was a span of 13 bases. CDR3 protein: CASSEYSGGNQPQHF. The CDR3 nucleotides are TGCGCCAGCAGCGAATACTCAGGAGGCAATCAGCCCCAGCATTTT. The variable domain in full, completed from reference TRBV5-1 and TRBJ1-5, reads KAGVTQTPRYLIKTRGQQVTLSCSPISGHRSVSWYQQTPGQGLQFLFEYFSETQRNKGNFPGRFSGRQFSNSRSEMNVSTLELGDSALYLCASSEYSGGNQPQHFGDGTRLSIL.

There are many counts of this clonotype. The V call is TRBV21-1, the J call TRBJ2-4; the table's TRBD1 call for D was not verified on the DNA. TRBV21-1 is shown as a pseudogene. The CDR3 covers 15 residues. CDR3 nucleotides: TGTGCCATCCCCCGGGCAAAAGCTCTCTGGGACATTCAGTACTTC. It specifies CAIPRAKALWDIQYF.

This clonotype was recorded at least ten times. The chain combines TRBV24-1 with TRBJ1-2, with D perhaps TRBD1 (5 bases). Trimming shortened V by 0 bases and J by 4 bases, and 8 bases separated the two germline ends. The CDR3 is 14 amino acids. Germline values: CDR1 KGHDR, CDR2 SFDVKD. DNA of the CDR3: TGTGCCACCAGTGATTTGGACAGATTCTATGGCTACACCTTC. It yields the protein CATSDLDRFYGYTF.

This clonotype was recorded at least ten times. The chain combines TRBV28 with TRBJ2-5; D might be TRBD2 (6 bases). CDR1 and CDR2 from the germline V gene are MDHEN and SYDVKM. Trimming removed 5 bases at V and 10 bases at J, with 14 bases between. The CDR3 is 12 residues long. CDR3 residues: CASSPASTSQYF. CDR3 coding DNA: TGTGCCAGCAGTCCAGCTTCGACTAGCCAGTACTTC. The variable domain in full, completed from reference TRBV28 and TRBJ2-5, reads DVKVTQSSRYLVKRTGEKVFLECVQDMDHENMFWYRQDPGLGLRLIYFSYDVKMKEKGDIPEGYSVSREKKERFSLILESASTNQTSMYLCASSPASTSQYFGPGTRLLVL.

This clonotype was observed many times. The chain uses TRBV5-1 and TRBJ2-1, with D possibly TRBD1 on 7 matching bases. Germline V lookup: CDR1 SGHRS, CDR2 YFSETQ. The CDR3 covers 17 residues. V was shortened by 3 bases and J by 10 bases, with 26 bases between the two germline ends. CDR3 in DNA: TGCGCCAGCAGCTACTCCCAGGCCAGGGGGGCTACAGAGGAGCAGTTCTTC. It translates to CASSYSQARGATEEQFF.